The sample holds one count of the clone carrying this TCR beta chain. V dropped 0 bases and J dropped 5 bases, with 14 bases sitting between them. Germline CDR1 reads SGHNT; CDR2 reads YYREEE (reference sequence). This CDR3 region has 15 residues. The source of the sample is a study of T cells in narcolepsy. Profiling relied on immunoSEQ multiplex PCR, and the TCRdb table lists in-frame clones only, not all of them. The sample shows 30,000 or so clones, around four fifths of them seen only once. The sequenced sample was CD45RA- memory CD4+ T cells from PBMCs. The chain recombines TRBV5-4 with TRBJ2-5; D tentatively reads TRBD1 or TRBD2 (5 bases each). The TCR sequence derives from a human donor with narcolepsy. This CDR3 is CASSLGGASQETQYF. The CDR3 DNA reads TGTGCCAGCAGCTTGGGAGGGGCTTCCCAGGAGACCCAGTACTTC.